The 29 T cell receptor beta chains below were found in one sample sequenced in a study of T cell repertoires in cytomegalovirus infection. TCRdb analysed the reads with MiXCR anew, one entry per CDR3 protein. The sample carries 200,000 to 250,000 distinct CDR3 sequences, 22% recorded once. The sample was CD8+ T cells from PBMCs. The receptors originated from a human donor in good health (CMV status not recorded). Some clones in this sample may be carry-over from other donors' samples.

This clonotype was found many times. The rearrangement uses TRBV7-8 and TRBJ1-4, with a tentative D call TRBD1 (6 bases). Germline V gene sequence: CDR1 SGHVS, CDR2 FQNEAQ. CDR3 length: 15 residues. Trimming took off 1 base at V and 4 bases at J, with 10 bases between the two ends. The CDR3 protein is CASSLGWGLNEKLFF. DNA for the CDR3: TGTGCCAGCAGCTTAGGATGGGGGCTTAATGAAAAACTGTTTTTT.

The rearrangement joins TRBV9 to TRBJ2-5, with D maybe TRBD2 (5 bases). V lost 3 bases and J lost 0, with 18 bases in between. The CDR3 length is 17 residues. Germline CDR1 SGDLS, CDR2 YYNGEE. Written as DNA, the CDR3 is TGTGCCAGCAGCGGCCGGGCTCTCACCGGGGACCAAGAGACCCAGTACTTC. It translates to CASSGRALTGDQETQYF.

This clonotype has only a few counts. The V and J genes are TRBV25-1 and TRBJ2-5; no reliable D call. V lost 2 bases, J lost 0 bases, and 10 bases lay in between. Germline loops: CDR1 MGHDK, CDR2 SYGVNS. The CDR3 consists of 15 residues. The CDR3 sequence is CASSETALYQETQYF. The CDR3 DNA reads TGTGCCAGCAGTGAAACGGCTCTGTACCAAGAGACCCAGTACTTC.

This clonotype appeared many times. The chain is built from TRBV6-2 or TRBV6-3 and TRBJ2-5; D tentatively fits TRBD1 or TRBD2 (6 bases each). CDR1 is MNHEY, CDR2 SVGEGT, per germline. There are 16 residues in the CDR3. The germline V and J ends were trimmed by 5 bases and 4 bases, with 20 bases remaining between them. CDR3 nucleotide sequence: TGTGCCAGCAGTGAGATGGACAGCGGGCTAAGAGAGACCCAGTACTTC. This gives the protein CASSEMDSGLRETQYF.

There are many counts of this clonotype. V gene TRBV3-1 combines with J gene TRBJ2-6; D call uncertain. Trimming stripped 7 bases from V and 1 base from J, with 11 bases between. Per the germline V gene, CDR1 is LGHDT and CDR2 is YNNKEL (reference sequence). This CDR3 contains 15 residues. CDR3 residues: CASTQEFSGANVLTF. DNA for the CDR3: TGTGCCAGCACCCAGGAGTTTTCTGGGGCCAACGTCCTGACTTTC.

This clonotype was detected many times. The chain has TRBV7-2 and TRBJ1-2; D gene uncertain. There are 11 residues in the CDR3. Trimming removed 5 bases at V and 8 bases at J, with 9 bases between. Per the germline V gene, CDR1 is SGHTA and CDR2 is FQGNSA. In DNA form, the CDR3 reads TGTGCCAGCAGCGCCTGGGAAGGCTACACCTTC. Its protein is CASSAWEGYTF.

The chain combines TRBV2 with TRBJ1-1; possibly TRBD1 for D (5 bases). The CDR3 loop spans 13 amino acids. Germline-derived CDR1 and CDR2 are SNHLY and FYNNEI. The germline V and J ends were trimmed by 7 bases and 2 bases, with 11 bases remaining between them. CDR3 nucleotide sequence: TGTGCCAGCAATCAGGGCTCCAACACTGAAGCTTTCTTT. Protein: CASNQGSNTEAFF.

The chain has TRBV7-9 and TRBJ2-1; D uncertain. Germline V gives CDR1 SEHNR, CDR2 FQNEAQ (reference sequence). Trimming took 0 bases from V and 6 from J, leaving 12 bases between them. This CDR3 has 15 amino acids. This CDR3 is CASSLATFTPNEQFF. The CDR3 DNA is TGTGCCAGCAGCTTAGCGACGTTTACCCCCAATGAGCAGTTCTTC.

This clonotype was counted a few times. The CDR3 DNA sequence: TGTGCCAGCAGTTCACCGGGACCCGGGGAGCTGTTTTTT. Protein sequence: CASSSPGPGELFF. V gene TRBV12-3 or TRBV12-4 combines with J gene TRBJ2-2, with D perhaps being TRBD1 or TRBD2 (5 bases each). The CDR3 length is 13 residues. V was trimmed by 4 bases and J by 6 bases, leaving 9 bases between them.

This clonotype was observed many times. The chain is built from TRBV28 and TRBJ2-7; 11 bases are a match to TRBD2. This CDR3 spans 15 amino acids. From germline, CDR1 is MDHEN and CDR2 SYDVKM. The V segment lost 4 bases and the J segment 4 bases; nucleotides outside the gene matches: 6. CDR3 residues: CASSSSTSGEYEQYF. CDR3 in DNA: TGTGCCAGCAGTTCATCGACTAGCGGGGAATACGAGCAGTACTTC.

This CDR3 reads CASSFGQGHQPQHF. The CDR3 DNA sequence: TGTGCCAGCAGCTTTGGACAGGGCCATCAGCCCCAGCATTTT. This chain joins TRBV7-9 and TRBJ1-5, with 8 positions matching TRBD1. CDR1 SEHNR and CDR2 FQNEAQ come from the germline V gene (reference sequence). CDR3 length equals 14 residues. V was pared by 3 bases and J by 5 bases, with 3 bases of the junction left unmatched.

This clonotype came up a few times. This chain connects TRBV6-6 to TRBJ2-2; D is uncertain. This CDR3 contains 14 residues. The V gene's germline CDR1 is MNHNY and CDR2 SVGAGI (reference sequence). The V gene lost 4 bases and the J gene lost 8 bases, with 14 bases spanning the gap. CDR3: CASSLGFVWGELFF. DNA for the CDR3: TGTGCCAGCAGTTTAGGGTTCGTCTGGGGGGAGCTGTTTTTT.

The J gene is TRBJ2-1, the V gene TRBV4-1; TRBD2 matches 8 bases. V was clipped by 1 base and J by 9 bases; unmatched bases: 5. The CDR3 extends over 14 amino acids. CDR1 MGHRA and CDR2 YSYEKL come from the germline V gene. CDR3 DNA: TGCGCCAGCAGCCAAGCGGGGGGGCTCGGTGAGCAGTTCTTC. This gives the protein CASSQAGGLGEQFF.

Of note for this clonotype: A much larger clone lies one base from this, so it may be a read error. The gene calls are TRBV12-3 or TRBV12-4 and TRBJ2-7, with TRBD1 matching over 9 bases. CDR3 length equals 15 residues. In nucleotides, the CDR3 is TGTGCCAGCAGTGGCCCGGGACAGGGCACCTACGAGCTGTACTTC. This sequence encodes CASSGPGQGTYELYF.

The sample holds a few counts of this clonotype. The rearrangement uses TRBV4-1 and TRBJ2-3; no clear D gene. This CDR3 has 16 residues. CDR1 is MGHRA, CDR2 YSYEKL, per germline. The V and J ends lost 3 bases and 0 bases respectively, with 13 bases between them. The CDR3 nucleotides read TGCGCCAGCAGCCATCGGGCAGGAGACAGCACAGATACGCAGTATTTT. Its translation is CASSHRAGDSTDTQYF.

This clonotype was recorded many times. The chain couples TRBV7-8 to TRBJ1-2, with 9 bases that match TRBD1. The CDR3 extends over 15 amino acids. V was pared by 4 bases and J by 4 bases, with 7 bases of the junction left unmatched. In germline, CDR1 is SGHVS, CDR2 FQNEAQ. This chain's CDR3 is CASSSWDRESYGYTF. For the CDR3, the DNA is TGTGCCAGCAGCTCCTGGGACAGGGAGAGCTATGGCTACACCTTC.

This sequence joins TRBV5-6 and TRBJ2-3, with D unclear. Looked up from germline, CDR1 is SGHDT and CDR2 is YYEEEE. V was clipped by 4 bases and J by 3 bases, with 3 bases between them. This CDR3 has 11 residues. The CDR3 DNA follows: TGTGCCAGCAGCCGGACAGATACGCAGTATTTT. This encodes CASSRTDTQYF.

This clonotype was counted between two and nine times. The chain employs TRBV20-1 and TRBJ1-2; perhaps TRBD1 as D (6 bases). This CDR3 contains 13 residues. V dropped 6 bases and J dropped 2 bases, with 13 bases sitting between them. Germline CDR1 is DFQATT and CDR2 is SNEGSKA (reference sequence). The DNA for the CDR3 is TGCAGTGCCCCGACAGGAGAGAACTATGGCTACACCTTC. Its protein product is CSAPTGENYGYTF.

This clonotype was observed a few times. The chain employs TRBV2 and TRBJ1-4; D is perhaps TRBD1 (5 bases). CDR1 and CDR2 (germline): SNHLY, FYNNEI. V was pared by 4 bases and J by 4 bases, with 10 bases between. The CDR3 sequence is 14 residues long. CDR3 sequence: CASSARGYNEKLFF. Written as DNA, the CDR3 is TGTGCCAGCAGTGCGAGGGGCTATAATGAAAAACTGTTTTTT.

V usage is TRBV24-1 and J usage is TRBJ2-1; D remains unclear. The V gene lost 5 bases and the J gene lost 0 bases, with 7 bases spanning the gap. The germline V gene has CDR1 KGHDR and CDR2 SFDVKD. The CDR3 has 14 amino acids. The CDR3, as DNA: TGTGCCACCAGTGCCTCGAGCTCCTACAATGAGCAGTTCTTC. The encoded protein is CATSASSSYNEQFF.

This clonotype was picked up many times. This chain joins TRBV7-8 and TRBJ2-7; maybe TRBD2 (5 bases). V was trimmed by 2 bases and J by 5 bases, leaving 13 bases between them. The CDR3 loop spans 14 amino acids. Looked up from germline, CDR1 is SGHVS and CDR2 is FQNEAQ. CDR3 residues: CASSLFEGRDEQYF. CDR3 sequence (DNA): TGTGCCAGCAGCTTATTTGAGGGCCGCGACGAGCAGTACTTC.

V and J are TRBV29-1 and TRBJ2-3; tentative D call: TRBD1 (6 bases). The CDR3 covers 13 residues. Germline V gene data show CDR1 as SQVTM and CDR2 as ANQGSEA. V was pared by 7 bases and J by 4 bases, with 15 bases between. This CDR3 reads CSAPEGVADTQYF. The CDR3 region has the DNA TGCAGCGCCCCAGAGGGGGTCGCAGATACGCAGTATTTT.

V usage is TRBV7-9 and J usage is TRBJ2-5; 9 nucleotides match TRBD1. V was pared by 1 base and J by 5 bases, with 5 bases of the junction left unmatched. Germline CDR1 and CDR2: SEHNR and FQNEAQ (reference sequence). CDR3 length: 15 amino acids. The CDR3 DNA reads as TGTGCCAGCAGCTTAGTTACAGGGGGCTGGGAGACCCAGTACTTC. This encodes CASSLVTGGWETQYF.

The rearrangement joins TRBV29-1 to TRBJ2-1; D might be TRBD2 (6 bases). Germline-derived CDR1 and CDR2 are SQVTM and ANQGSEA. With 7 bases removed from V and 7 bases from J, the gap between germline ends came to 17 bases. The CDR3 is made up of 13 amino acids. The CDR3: CSASGLKLNEQFF. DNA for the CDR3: TGCAGCGCCAGCGGGTTGAAGCTTAATGAGCAGTTCTTC.

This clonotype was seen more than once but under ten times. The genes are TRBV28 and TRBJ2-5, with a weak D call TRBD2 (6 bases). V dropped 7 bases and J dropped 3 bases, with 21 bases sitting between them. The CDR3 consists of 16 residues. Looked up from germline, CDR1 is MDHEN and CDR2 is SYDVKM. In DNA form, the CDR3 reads TGTGCCAGCATGTGGCATGGGGGGTTCCCAGAAGAGACCCAGTACTTC. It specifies CASMWHGGFPEETQYF.

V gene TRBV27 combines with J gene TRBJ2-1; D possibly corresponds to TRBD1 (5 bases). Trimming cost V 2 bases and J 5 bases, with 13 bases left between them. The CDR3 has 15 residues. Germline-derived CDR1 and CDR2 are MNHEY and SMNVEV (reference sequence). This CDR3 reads CASSLGAFSDNEQFF. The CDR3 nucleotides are TGTGCCAGCAGTTTAGGGGCTTTTTCCGACAATGAGCAGTTCTTC.

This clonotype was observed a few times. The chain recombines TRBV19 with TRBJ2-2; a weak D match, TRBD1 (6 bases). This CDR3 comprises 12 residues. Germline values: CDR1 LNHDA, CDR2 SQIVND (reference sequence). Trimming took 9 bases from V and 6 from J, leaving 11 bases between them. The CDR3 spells CASYRVPGELFF. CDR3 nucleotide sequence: TGTGCCAGCTACAGGGTACCCGGGGAGCTGTTTTTT. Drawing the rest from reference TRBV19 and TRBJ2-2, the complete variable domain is DGGITQSPKYLFRKEGQNVTLSCEQNLNHDAMYWYRQDPGQGLRLIYYSQIVNDFQKGDIAEGYSVSREKKESFPLTVTSAQKNPTAFYLCASYRVPGELFFGEGSRLTVL.

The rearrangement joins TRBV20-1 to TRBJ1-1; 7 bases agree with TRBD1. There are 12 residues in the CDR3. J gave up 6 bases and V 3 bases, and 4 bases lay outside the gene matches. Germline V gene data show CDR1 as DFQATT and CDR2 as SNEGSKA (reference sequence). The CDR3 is CSASDRDAEAFF. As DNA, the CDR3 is TGCAGTGCTAGTGACAGGGACGCTGAAGCTTTCTTT.

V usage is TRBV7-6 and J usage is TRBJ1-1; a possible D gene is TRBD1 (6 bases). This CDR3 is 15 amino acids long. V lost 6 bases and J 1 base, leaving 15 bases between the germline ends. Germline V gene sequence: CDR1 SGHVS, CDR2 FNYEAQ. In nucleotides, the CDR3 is TGTGCCAGCAGGGGGGGTACAGGGCCGAACACTGAAGCTTTCTTT. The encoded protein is CASRGGTGPNTEAFF.